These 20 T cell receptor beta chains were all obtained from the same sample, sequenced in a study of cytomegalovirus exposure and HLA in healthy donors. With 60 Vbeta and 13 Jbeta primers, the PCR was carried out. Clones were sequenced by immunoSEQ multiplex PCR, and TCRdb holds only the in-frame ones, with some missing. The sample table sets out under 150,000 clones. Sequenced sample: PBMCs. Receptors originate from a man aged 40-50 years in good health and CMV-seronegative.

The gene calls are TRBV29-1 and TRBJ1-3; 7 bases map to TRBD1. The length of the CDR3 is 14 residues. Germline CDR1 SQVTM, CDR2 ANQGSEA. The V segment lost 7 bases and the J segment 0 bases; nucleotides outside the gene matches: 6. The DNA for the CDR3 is TGCAGCGCATGGGACAGCCTCTCTGGAAACACCATATATTTT. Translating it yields CSAWDSLSGNTIYF.

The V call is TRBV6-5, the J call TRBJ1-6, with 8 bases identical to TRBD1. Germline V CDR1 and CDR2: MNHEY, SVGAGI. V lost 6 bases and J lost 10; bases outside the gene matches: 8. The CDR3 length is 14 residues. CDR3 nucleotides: TGTGCCAGCAGCCCCGGACAGGGAAACTCACCCCTCCACTTT. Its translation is CASSPGQGNSPLHF.

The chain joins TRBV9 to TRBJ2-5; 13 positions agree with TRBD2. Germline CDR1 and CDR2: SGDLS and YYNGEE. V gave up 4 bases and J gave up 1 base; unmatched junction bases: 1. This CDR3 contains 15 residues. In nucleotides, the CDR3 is TGTGCCAGCAGCCGACTAGCGGGGGGCCAAGAGACCCAGTACTTC. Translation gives CASSRLAGGQETQYF.

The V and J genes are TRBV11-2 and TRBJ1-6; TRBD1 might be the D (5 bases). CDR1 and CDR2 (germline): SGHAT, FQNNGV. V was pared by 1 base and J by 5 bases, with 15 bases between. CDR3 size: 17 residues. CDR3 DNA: TGTGCCAGCAGCTTAGCCGCGGGGACGGGCAATAATTCACCCCTCCACTTT. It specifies CASSLAAGTGNNSPLHF.

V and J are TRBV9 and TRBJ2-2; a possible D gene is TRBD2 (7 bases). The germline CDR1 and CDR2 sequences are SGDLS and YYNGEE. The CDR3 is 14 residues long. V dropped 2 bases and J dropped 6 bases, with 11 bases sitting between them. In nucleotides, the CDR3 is TGTGCCAGCAGCGTGGGGGGGGCCCCCGGGGAGCTGTTTTTT. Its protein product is CASSVGGAPGELFF. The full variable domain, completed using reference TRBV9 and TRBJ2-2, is DSGVTQTPKHLITATGQRVTLRCSPRSGDLSVYWYQQSLDQGLQFLIQYYNGEERAKGNILERFSAQQFPDLHSELNLSSLELGDSALYFCASSVGGAPGELFFGEGSRLTVL.

In DNA, the CDR3 is TGTGCCAGCAGCTTTGGGGGGGCAGATGAAAAACTGTTTTTT. As protein: CASSFGGADEKLFF. The gene calls are TRBV7-2 and TRBJ1-4; a possible D gene is TRBD1 (6 bases). The CDR3 is 14 residues long. Per germline, CDR1 SGHTA and CDR2 FQGNSA. Between the trimmed V and J ends, which lost 3 bases and 6 bases, there was a span of 11 bases.

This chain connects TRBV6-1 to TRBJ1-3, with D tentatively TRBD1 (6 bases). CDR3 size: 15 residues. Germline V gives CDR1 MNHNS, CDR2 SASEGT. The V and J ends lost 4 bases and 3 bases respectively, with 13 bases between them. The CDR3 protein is CASSVGGGGGNTIYF. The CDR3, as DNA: TGTGCCAGCAGTGTGGGGGGCGGGGGTGGAAACACCATATATTTT.

CDR3 amino acids: CASSRSRAGDNYGYTF. Here the CDR3 DNA reads TGTGCCAGTAGTAGGTCACGGGCAGGGGACAACTATGGCTACACCTTC. The chain has TRBV19 and TRBJ1-2; a possible D gene is TRBD1 (6 bases). The V gene's germline CDR1 is LNHDA and CDR2 SQIVND (reference sequence). The ends were cut back, 4 bases at V and 2 bases at J, with 17 bases in the middle. The CDR3 has 16 residues.

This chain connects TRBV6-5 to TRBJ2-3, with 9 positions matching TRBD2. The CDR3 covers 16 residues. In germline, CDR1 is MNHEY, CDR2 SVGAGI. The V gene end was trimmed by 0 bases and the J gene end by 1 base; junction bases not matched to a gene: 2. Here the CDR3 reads CASSYSASGGTDTQYF. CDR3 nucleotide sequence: TGTGCCAGCAGTTACTCAGCTAGCGGGGGCACAGATACGCAGTATTTT.

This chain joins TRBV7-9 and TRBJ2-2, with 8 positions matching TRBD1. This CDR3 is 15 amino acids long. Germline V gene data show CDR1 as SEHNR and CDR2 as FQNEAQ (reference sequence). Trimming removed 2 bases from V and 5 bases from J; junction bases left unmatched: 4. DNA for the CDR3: TGTGCCAGCAGCTTAAGACAGGGGAATACCGGGGAGCTGTTTTTT. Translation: CASSLRQGNTGELFF.

The CDR3 sequence: CASSTPETSHSGSSYNEQFF. Written as DNA, the CDR3 is TGTGCCAGCAGTACTCCTGAAACCTCTCATAGCGGGAGCTCCTACAATGAGCAGTTCTTC. V and J are TRBV2 and TRBJ2-1, with TRBD2 identical over 9 bases. The V segment lost 5 bases and the J segment 0 bases; nucleotides outside the gene matches: 17. The CDR3 is 20 residues long. Germline V gene data show CDR1 as SNHLY and CDR2 as FYNNEI. The complete variable domain, with remaining parts taken from reference TRBV2 and TRBJ2-1, reads EPEVTQTPSHQVTQMGQEVILRCVPISNHLYFYWYRQILGQKVEFLVSFYNNEISEKSEIFDDQFSVERPDGSNFTLKIRSTKLEDSAMYFCASSTPETSHSGSSYNEQFFGPGTRLTVL.

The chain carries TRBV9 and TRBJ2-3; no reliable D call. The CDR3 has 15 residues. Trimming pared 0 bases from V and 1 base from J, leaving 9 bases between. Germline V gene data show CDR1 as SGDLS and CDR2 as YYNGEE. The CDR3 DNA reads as TGTGCCAGCAGCGTAGAGGTAGCAGGCACAGATACGCAGTATTTT. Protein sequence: CASSVEVAGTDTQYF.

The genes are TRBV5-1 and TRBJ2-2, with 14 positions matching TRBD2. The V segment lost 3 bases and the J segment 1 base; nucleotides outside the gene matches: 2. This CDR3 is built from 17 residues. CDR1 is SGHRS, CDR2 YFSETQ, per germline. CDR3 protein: CASSSGTSGGNTGELFF. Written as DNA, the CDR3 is TGCGCCAGCAGCTCCGGGACTAGCGGGGGGAACACCGGGGAGCTGTTTTTT.

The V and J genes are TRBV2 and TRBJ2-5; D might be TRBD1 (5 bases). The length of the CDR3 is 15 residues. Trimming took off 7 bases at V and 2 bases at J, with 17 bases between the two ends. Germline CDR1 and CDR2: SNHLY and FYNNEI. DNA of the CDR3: TGTGCCAGCACCGAGCATGGGGCAAAACAAGAGACCCAGTACTTC. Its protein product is CASTEHGAKQETQYF.

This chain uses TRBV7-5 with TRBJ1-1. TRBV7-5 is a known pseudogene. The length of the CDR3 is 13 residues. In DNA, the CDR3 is TGTGCCAGAAGCTTAATCCTTAACACTGAAGCTTTCTTT. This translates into CARSLILNTEAFF.

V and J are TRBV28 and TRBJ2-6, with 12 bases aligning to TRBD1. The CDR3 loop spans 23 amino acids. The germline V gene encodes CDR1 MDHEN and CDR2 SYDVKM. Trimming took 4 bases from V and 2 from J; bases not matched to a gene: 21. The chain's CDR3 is CASSYLDPASPGTGGPGANVLTF. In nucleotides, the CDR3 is TGTGCCAGCAGTTACCTTGACCCGGCCAGCCCCGGGACAGGGGGCCCTGGGGCCAACGTCCTGACTTTC. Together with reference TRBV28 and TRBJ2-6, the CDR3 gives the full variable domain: DVKVTQSSRYLVKRTGEKVFLECVQDMDHENMFWYRQDPGLGLRLIYFSYDVKMKEKGDIPEGYSVSREKKERFSLILESASTNQTSMYLCASSYLDPASPGTGGPGANVLTFGAGSRLTVL.

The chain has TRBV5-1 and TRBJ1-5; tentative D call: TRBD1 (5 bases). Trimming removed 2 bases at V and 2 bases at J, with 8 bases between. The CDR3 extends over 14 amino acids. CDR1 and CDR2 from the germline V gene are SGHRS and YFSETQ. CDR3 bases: TGCGCCAGCAGCTTAGGGGATCGCAATCAGCCCCAGCATTTT. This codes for CASSLGDRNQPQHF.

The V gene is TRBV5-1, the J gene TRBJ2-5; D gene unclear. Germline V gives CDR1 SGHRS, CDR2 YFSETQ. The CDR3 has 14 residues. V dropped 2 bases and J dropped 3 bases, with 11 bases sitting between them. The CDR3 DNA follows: TGCGCCAGCAGCTTTGGGCAGGCTAAAGAGACCCAGTACTTC. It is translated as CASSFGQAKETQYF.

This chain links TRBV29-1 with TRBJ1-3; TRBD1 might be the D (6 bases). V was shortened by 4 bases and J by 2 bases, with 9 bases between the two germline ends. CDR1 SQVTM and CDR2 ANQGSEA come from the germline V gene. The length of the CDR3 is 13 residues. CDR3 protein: CSVAWTAGNTIYF. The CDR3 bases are TGCAGCGTTGCCTGGACAGCTGGAAACACCATATATTTT.

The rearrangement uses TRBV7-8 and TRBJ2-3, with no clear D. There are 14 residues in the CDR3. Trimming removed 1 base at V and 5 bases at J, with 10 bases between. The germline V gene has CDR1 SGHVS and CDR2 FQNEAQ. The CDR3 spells CASSLGADLDTQYF. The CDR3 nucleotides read TGTGCCAGCAGCTTAGGGGCAGATCTAGATACGCAGTATTTT.